This T cell receptor beta chain came from a study of T cell repertoires in aging, cancer and after chemotherapy. Study-wide background: Over several months to years, re-sampled healthy donor repertoires clearly shared clones.

Study-wide findings and caveats: Compared with age-matched healthy donors, untreated hematological or solid cancer patients showed higher blood TCR clonality. Rebound thymic output was suggested by rising median generation probability during chemotherapy in each cancer cohort. The repertoire data cannot show anything about immunological memory following chemotherapy.

As for this clonotype: Its cognate antigen is unknown.

Peripheral blood genomic DNA, not sorted cells or RNA, was the template. Multiplex touch-down PCR with TRB-A/B primers amplified rearranged V-D-J TRB sequences. One entry per CDR3 protein, called by TCRdb with MiXCR from the multiplex PCR reads. The sample yields 5,000 to 8,000 distinct CDR3 sequences, about 25% seen once. Germline values: CDR1 SGHTA, CDR2 FQGNSA. CDR3 length equals 15 residues. V was clipped by 6 bases and J by 2 bases, with 14 bases between them. The clonotype comes from a human donor in good health. Sample: blood. V is TRBV7-2 and J is TRBJ2-1; D perhaps matches TRBD1 (6 bases). DNA for the CDR3: TGTGCCAGCAGTCAGGACAGCTCAACCTACAATGAGCAGTTCTTC. Translation gives CASSQDSSTYNEQFF.